This paragraph covers one TCR beta chain sequence. These data are taken from a study of CD8 T cells in Susac syndrome. Germline CDR1 is SEHNR and CDR2 is FQNEAQ (reference sequence). The junction had 12 bases not matched to a gene; V was cut back by 4 bases and J by 4 bases. This CDR3 contains 16 residues. The authors reverse transcribed roughly 0.5 to 1 ug RNA with random hexamers. TCRdb fed the immunoSEQ multiplex PCR reads into MiXCR, producing one record per CDR3 protein. The repertoire consists of about 120,000 distinct CDR3 sequences, with 85% to 95% occurring once and the leading ten covering approximately 0.12%.

The chain has TRBV7-9 and TRBJ1-2; 7 bases map to TRBD1. The sample comprised CD8+ T cells from PBMCs. The receptor was derived from a human donor in good health. CDR3 coding DNA: TGTGCCAGCAGCTCCCGGGACAGTACAATGGGCTATGGCTACACCTTC. This encodes CASSSRDSTMGYGYTF.